This is a list of T cell receptor beta chains from one sample in a study of a mutant IDH1 vaccine in newly diagnosed glioma. Sequencing was performed with immunoSEQ multiplex PCR; in TCRdb, only in-frame clones are kept and a portion is missing. This table has 60,000 or so clones, around 80% appearing once. Their cognate antigens are unknown. The material was PBMCs, obtained from a glioma patient whose treatment included an IDH1 peptide vaccine. The receptors shown here come from a woman aged 40 to 49 with glioma. Some clones in this sample may be carry-over from other donors' samples. Each CDR3 is given with its conserved first and last residue. A D gene is named only where the DNA matches it firmly. Only part of the rows carry a size: once, few, many, or a class if the clone is expanded.

TRBJ2-7 | . | TRBD1 | TRBV5-6 | TGTGCCAGCATCAAGGCGGGGACAGGGATCTCCTACGAGCAGTACTTC | CASIKAGTGISYEQYF
TRBJ1-2 | . | . | TRBV6-6 | TGTGCCAGCAGTTACTCGATTGGGCAACTCGGAGATGGCTACACCTTC | CASSYSIGQLGDGYTF
TRBJ2-2 | . | . | TRBV19 | TGTGCCAGTACGTTGGGTCGAGGAAACACCGGGGAGCTGTTTTTT | CASTLGRGNTGELFF
TRBJ2-2 | . | TRBD2 | TRBV5-1 | TGCGCCAGCAGCGTCGGGACTAGCCAACTTAAGAACACCGGGGAGCTGTTTTTT | CASSVGTSQLKNTGELFF
TRBJ2-7 | . | . | TRBV14 | TGTGCCAGCAGCCAAGACGGAACCTACGAGCAGTACTTC | CASSQDGTYEQYF
TRBJ1-1 | few | . | TRBV7-8 | TGTGCCAGCAGCCTCTTCCGGGCCGCGAACACTGAAGCTTTCTTT | CASSLFRAANTEAFF
TRBJ1-1 | . | . | TRBV11-2 | TGTGCCAGCAGAAATAGTGAGGGCATGAAAGCTTTCTTT | CASRNSEGMKAFF
TRBJ2-1 | . | TRBD2 | TRBV4-3 | TGCGCCAGCAGCTCAGGAGGGCTAGCGGGGGGAACCTACAATGAGCAGTTCTTC | CASSSGGLAGGTYNEQFF
TRBJ1-5 | . | . | TRBV30 | TGTGCCTGGACAAAGGGGCCTTATCAGCCCCAGCATTTT | CAWTKGPYQPQHF
TRBJ2-6 | . | TRBD1 | TRBV5-6 | TGTGCCAGCAGCCATAGACAGGGAATTTACGGGGCCAACGTCCTGACTTTC | CASSHRQGIYGANVLTF
TRBJ2-7 | . | . | TRBV2 | TGTGCCAGCGAGTCAACCCTGCACTACGAGCAGTACTTC | CASESTLHYEQYF
TRBJ2-7 | . | TRBD1 | TRBV25-1 | TGTGCCAGCAGTTCTATGAGGACAGGGAAAGGAAATCTCTACGAGCAGTACTTC | CASSSMRTGKGNLYEQYF
TRBJ1-6 | . | . | TRBV19 | TGTGCCATCGCTCCGAGCTCCTATAATTCACCCCTCCACTTT | CAIAPSSYNSPLHF
TRBJ1-3 | . | . | TRBV5-5 | TGTGCCAGCAGTTCCTTATCGACAGTCTCTGGAAACACCATATATTTT | CASSSLSTVSGNTIYF
TRBJ2-3 | once | . | TRBV4-2 | TGTGCCAGCAGCCCCTCGCCAGCGGGCACAGATACGCAGTATTTT | CASSPSPAGTDTQYF
TRBJ2-2 | medium-sized | . | TRBV5-1 | TGCGCCAGCATCCCCGAGATGGGCCGTACCGGGGAGCTGTTTTTT | CASIPEMGRTGELFF
TRBJ2-7 | . | . | TRBV5-1 | TGCGCCAGCGGCCTCGGACAGTCCGACGAGCAGTACTTC | CASGLGQSDEQYF
TRBJ2-1 | . | . | TRBV27 | TGTGCCAGCACCCTTGACGGGACCCCATGGGGCGACAATGAGCAGTTCTTC | CASTLDGTPWGDNEQFF
TRBJ1-6 | . | . | TRBV5-1 | TGCGCCAGCAGCTTGCAAGGACCAAATTCACCCCTCCACTTT | CASSLQGPNSPLHF
TRBJ1-2 | . | TRBD1 | TRBV7-9 | TGTGCCAGCAGCCCAGACAGGGCGAATGACTACACCTTC | CASSPDRANDYTF
TRBJ2-1 | . | . | TRBV14 | TGTGCCAGCAGCCAAGTTGGCGGGCTGGGGGAGCAGTTCTTC | CASSQVGGLGEQFF
TRBJ2-3 | . | TRBD2 | TRBV7-2 | TGTGCCAGCAGCCAGCTAGCGGGGGGGCGTACAGATACGCAGTATTTT | CASSQLAGGRTDTQYF
TRBJ1-1 | . | TRBD1 | TRBV30 | TGTGCCTGGAGTGGGACAGGGTTTCTTGTTACTGAAGCTTTCTTT | CAWSGTGFLVTEAFF
TRBJ1-2 | once | . | TRBV7-2 | TGTGCCAGCAGGGGAGGGGGGCTCTATGGCTACACCTTC | CASRGGGLYGYTF
TRBJ2-3 | . | TRBD2 | TRBV7-2 | TGTGCCAGCAGCCTTAGTGGCGGGGGAGGGACAGATACGCAGTATTTT | CASSLSGGGGTDTQYF
TRBJ1-2 | . | TRBD1 | TRBV29-1 | TGCAGCACAGGACAGGAGAACTATGGCTACACCTTC | CSTGQENYGYTF
TRBJ2-1 | . | . | TRBV7-9 | TGTGCCAGCAGCTTAGTAGGGGGACTAAGCGGTGGAGCCCCGTTCTTC | CASSLVGGLSGGAPFF
TRBJ1-1 | . | . | TRBV21-1 | TGTGCCAGCAGCAAAGGGACAGGGGAGACTGACACTGAAGCTTTCTTT | CASSKGTGETDTEAFF
TRBJ2-3 | once | . | TRBV7-2 | TGTGCCAGCAGCTTATCGGGGGGCACAGATACGCAGTATTTT | CASSLSGGTDTQYF
TRBJ2-3 | . | . | TRBV29-1 | TGCAGCGTTGAAGGGGGTTTCGGAGATACGCAGTATTTT | CSVEGGFGDTQYF
TRBJ2-3 | once | . | TRBV6-1 | TGTGCCAGCAGTGAAGTCAGGAGGGGAGATACGCAGTATTTT | CASSEVRRGDTQYF
TRBJ1-1 | once | . | TRBV4-2 | TGTGCCAGCAGCCAAGATCAATCGAACACTGAAGCTTTCTTT | CASSQDQSNTEAFF
TRBJ1-1 | . | . | TRBV10-1 | TGCGCCAGCAGTGAGAGAACCCTTGACACTGAAGCTTTCTTT | CASSERTLDTEAFF
TRBJ1-5 | . | . | TRBV5-4 | TGTGCCAGCAGCTCCGGCAGGGGAGATCAGCCCCAGCATTTT | CASSSGRGDQPQHF
TRBJ1-1 | . | TRBD1 | TRBV7-6 | TGTGCCAGCAGCTTAGGAAGGACAGGGGGCCGGAACACTGAAGCTTTCTTT | CASSLGRTGGRNTEAFF